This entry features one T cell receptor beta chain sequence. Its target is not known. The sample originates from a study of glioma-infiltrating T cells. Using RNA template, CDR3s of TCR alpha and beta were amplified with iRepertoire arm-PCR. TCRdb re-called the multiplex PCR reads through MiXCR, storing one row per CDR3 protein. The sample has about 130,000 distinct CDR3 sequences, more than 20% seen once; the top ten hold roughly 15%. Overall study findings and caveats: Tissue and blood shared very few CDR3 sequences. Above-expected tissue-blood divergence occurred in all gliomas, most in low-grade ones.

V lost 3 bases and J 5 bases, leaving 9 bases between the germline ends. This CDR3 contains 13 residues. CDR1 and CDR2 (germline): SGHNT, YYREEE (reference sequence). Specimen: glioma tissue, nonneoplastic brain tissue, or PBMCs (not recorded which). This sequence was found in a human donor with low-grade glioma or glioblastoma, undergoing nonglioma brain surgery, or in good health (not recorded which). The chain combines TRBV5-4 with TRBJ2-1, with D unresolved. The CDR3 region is CASSSTWNNEQFF. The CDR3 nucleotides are TGTGCCAGCAGCTCGACGTGGAACAATGAGCAGTTCTTC.